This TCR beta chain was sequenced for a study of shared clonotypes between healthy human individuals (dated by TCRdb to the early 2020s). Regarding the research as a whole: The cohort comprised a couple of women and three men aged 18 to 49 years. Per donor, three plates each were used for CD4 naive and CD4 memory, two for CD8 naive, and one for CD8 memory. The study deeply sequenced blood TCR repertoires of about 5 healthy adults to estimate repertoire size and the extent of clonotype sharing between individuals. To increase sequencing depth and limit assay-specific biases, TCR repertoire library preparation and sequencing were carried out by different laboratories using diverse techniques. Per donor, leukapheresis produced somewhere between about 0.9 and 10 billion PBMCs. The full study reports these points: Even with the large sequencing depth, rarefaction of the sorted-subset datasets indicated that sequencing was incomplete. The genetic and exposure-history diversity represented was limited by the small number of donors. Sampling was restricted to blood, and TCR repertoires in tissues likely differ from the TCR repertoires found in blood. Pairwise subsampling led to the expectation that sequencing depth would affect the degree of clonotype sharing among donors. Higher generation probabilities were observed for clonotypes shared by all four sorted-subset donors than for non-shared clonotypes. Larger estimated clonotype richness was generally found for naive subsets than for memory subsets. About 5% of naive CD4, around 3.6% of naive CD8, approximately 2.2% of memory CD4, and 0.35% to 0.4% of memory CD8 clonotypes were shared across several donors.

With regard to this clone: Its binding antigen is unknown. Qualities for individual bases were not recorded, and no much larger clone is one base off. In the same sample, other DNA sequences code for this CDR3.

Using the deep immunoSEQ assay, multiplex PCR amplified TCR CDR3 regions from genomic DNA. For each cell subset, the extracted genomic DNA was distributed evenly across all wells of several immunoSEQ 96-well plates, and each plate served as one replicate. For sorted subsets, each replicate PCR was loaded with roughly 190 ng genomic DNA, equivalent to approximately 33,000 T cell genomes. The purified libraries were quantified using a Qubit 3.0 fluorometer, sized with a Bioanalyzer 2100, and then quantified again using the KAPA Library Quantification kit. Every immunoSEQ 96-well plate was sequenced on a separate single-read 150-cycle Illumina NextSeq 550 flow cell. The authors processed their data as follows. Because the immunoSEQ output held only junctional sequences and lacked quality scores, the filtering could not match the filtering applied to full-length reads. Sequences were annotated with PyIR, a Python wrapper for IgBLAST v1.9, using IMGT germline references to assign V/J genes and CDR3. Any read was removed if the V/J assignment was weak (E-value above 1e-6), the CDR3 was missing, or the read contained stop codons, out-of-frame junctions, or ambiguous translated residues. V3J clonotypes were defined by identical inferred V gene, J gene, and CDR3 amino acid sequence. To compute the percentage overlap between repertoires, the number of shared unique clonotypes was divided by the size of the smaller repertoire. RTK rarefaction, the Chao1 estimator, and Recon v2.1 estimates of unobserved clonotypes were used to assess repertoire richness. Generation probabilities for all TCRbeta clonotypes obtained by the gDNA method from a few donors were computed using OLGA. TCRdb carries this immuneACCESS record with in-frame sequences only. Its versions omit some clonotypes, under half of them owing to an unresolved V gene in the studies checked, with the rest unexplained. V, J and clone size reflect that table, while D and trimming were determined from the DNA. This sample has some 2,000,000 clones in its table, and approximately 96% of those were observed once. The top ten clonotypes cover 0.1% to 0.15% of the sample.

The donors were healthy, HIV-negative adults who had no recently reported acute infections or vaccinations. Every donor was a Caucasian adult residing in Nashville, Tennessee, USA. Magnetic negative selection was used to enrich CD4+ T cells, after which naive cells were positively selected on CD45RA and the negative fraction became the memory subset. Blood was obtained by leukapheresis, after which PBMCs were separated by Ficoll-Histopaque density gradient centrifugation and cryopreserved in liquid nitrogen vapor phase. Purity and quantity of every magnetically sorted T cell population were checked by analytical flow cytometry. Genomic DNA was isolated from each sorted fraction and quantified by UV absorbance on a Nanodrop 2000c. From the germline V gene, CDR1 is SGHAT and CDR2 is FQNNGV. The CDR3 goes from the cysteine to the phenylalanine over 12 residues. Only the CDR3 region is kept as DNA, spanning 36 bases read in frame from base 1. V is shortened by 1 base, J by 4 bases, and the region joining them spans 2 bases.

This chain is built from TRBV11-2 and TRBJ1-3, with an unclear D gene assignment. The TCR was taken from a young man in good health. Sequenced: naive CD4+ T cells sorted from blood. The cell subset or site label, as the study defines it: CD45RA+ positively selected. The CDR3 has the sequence CASSLAGNTIYF. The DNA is TGTGCCAGCAGCTTAGCAGGAAACACCATATATTTT.